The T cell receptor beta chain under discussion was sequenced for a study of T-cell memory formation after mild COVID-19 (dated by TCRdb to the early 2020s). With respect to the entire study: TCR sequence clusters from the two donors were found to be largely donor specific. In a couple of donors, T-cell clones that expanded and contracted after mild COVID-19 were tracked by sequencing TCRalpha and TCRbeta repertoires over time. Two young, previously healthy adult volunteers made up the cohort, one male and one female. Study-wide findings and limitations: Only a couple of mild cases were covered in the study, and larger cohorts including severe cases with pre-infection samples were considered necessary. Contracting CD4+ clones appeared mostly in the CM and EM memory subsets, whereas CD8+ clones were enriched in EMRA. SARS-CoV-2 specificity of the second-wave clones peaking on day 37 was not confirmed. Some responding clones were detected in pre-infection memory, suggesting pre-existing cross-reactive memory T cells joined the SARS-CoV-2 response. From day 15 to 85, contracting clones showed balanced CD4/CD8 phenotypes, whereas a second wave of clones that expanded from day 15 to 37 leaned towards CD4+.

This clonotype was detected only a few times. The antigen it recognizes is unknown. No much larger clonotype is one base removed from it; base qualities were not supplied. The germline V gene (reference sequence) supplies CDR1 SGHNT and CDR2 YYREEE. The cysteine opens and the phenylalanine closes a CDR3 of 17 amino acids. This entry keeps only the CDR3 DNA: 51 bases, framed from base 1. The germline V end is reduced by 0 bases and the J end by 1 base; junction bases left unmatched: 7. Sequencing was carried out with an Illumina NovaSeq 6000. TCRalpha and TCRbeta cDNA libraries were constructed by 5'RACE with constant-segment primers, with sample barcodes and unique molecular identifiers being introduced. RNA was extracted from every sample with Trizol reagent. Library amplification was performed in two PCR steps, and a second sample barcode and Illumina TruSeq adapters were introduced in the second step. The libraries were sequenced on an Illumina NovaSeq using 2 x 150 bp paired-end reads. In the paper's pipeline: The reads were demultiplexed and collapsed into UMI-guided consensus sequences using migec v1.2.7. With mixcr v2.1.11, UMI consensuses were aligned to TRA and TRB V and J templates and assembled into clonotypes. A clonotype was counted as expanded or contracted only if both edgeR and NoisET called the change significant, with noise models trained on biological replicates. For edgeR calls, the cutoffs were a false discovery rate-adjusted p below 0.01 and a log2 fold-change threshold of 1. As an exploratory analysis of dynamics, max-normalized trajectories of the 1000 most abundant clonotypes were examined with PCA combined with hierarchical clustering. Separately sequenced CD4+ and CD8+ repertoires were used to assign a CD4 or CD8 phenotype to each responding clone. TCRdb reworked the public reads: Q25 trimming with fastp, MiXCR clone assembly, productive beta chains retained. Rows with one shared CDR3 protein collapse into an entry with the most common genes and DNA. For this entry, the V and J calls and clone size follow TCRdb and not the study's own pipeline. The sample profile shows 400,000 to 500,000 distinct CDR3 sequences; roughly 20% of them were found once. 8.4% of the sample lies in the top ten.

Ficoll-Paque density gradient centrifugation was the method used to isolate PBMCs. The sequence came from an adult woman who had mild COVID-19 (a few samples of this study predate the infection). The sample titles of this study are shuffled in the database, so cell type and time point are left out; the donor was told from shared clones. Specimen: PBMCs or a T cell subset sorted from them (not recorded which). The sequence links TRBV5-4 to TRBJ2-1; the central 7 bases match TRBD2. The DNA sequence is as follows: TGTGCCAGCAGCTTGGACGGGGCTAGCGGTTCCTACAATGAGCAGTTCTTC. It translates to CASSLDGASGSYNEQFF.